One sample yielded the 23 T cell receptor beta chains listed below, sequenced in a study of blood T cell repertoires in COVID-19. Only in-frame clones appear in the TCRdb table, and some are missing; sequencing was by immunoSEQ multiplex PCR. The sample consists of about 120,000 clones, 80% to 90% of them appearing once. Sequencing used peripheral blood. These receptors all come from a man in his sixties or seventies with active or convalescent COVID-19.

The gene calls are TRBV19 and TRBJ1-5; no firm D call. Per germline, CDR1 LNHDA and CDR2 SQIVND (reference sequence). V lost 1 base to trimming and J lost 1 base, with 14 bases between them. This CDR3 has 17 residues. Here the CDR3 reads CASSIASRTGSNQPQHF. The DNA for the CDR3 is TGTGCCAGTAGTATAGCGAGTCGGACGGGGAGCAATCAGCCCCAGCATTTT.

This chain connects TRBV11-2 to TRBJ1-1; D uncertain. CDR1 SGHAT and CDR2 FQNNGV come from the germline V gene. This CDR3 comprises 13 residues. V lost 1 base and J 3 bases, leaving 6 bases between the germline ends. Here the CDR3 reads CASSLGEDTEAFF. CDR3 nucleotide sequence: TGTGCCAGCAGCTTAGGGGAGGACACTGAAGCTTTCTTT.

V is TRBV14 and J is TRBJ1-2, with a weak D call TRBD1 (6 bases). Germline lookup yields CDR1 SGHDN and CDR2 FVKESK. Trimming pared 3 bases from V and 8 bases from J, leaving 16 bases between. The length of the CDR3 is 14 residues. The CDR3: CASSQGAPGRGYTF. The CDR3 DNA sequence: TGTGCCAGCAGCCAGGGGGCGCCGGGAAGAGGCTACACCTTC. Using reference TRBV14 and TRBJ1-2 for the parts outside the CDR3, the full variable domain is EAGVTQFPSHSVIEKGQTVTLRCDPISGHDNLYWYRRVMGKEIKFLLHFVKESKQDESGMPNNRFLAERTGGTYSTLKVQPAELEDSGVYFCASSQGAPGRGYTFGSGTRLTVV.

This chain connects TRBV10-2 to TRBJ2-3; maybe TRBD1 (5 bases). The CDR3 consists of 12 residues. The germline CDR1 and CDR2 sequences are WSHSY and SAAADI. Trimming pared 2 bases from V and 13 bases from J, leaving 13 bases between. Written as DNA, the CDR3 is TGCGCCAGCAGTGAGGGGGCCCTGTCGGAGTATTTT. It yields the protein CASSEGALSEYF.

The rearrangement uses TRBV27 and TRBJ2-7; 9 positions match TRBD1. The CDR3 is made up of 12 amino acids. The germline V gene has CDR1 MNHEY and CDR2 SMNVEV (reference sequence). V lost 6 bases and J lost 6; bases outside the gene matches: 3. The CDR3 here is CASRGTGSEQYF. CDR3 in DNA: TGTGCCAGCAGGGGGACAGGGAGCGAGCAGTACTTC.

The chain recombines TRBV30 with TRBJ2-2; the match to TRBD1 covers 8 bases. The CDR3 has 15 amino acids. V was clipped by 0 bases and J by 3 bases; unmatched bases: 3. Germline assignment: CDR1 GTSNPN and CDR2 SVGIG (reference sequence). CDR3 nucleotides: TGTGCCTGGAGTGTTCTGGACAGGGACACCGGGGAGCTGTTTTTT. Translated, it gives CAWSVLDRDTGELFF.

The chain combines TRBV19 with TRBJ2-3; 9 positions agree with TRBD2. CDR3 length: 16 residues. The V gene's germline CDR1 is LNHDA and CDR2 SQIVND (reference sequence). With 3 bases clipped from V and 4 bases from J, the junction kept 8 bases outside the gene matches. Here the CDR3 reads CASSMSSGSFADTQYF. CDR3 DNA sequence: TGTGCCAGTAGTATGAGTAGCGGGAGTTTCGCAGATACGCAGTATTTT.

The chain is built from TRBV28 and TRBJ2-3, with 7 bases that match TRBD1. Germline lookup yields CDR1 MDHEN and CDR2 SYDVKM. This CDR3 comprises 16 residues. The V segment lost 6 bases and the J segment 2 bases; nucleotides outside the gene matches: 11. CDR3 bases: TGTGCCAGCAGCCACACAGGGGTGGGGGACACAGATACGCAGTATTTT. Translating it yields CASSHTGVGDTDTQYF.

The V call is TRBV28, the J call TRBJ1-1, with TRBD1 identical over 7 bases. CDR3 size: 16 residues. Trimming cost V 3 bases and J 1 base; bases outside gene matches: 8. In germline, CDR1 is MDHEN, CDR2 SYDVKM. The CDR3 reads CASSFTGRGKNTEAFF. DNA for the CDR3: TGTGCCAGCAGTTTTACCGGCAGGGGGAAGAACACTGAAGCTTTCTTT.

The genes are TRBV11-2 and TRBJ2-7; 7 bases match TRBD1. This CDR3 has 11 residues. Germline CDR1 SGHAT, CDR2 FQNNGV. V lost 6 bases, J lost 6 bases, and 2 bases stayed unmatched. CDR3 bases: TGTGCCAGCAGGACAGGGCCCGAGCAGTACTTC. Protein: CASRTGPEQYF. Supplemented by reference TRBV11-2 and TRBJ2-7, the full variable domain reads EAGVAQSPRYKIIEKRQSVAFWCNPISGHATLYWYQQILGQGPKLLIQFQNNGVVDDSQLPKDRFSAERLKGVDSTLKIQPAKLEDSAVYLCASRTGPEQYFGPGTRLTVT.

This chain uses TRBV2 with TRBJ2-5, with D possibly TRBD1 on 6 matching bases. The germline gives CDR1 SNHLY, CDR2 FYNNEI. This CDR3 comprises 14 residues. V was cut by 6 bases and J by 7 bases, with 18 bases left in between. CDR3 sequence (DNA): TGTGCCAGCAGCACCGGGACACCACGAGCGACCCAGTACTTC. It encodes CASSTGTPRATQYF.

The V gene is TRBV28, the J gene TRBJ1-2; 7 bases align to TRBD1. This CDR3 is 13 amino acids long. J lost 4 bases, V lost 6 bases, and 5 bases had no gene match. Germline V gives CDR1 MDHEN, CDR2 SYDVKM. CDR3 amino acids: CASSVGTAYGYTF. CDR3 DNA sequence: TGTGCCAGCAGCGTCGGGACAGCCTATGGCTACACCTTC.

The V and J genes are TRBV18 and TRBJ1-1, with D unresolved. V was cut by 5 bases and J by 1 base, with 17 bases left in between. The CDR3 totals 16 residues. Germline V gives CDR1 KGHSH, CDR2 LQKENI. CDR3 sequence: CASSTTRRQANTEAFF. CDR3 in DNA: TGTGCCAGCTCAACCACCAGGAGGCAAGCGAACACTGAAGCTTTCTTT.

The chain uses TRBV7-3 and TRBJ2-1; 9 bases align to TRBD2. Losses at the gene ends were 3 bases for V and 7 bases for J; bases not matched to a gene: 10. CDR3 length equals 16 residues. Germline V gene lookup returns CDR1 SGHTA and CDR2 FQGTGA. The CDR3 DNA reads TGTGCCAGCAGCTTGGGAGTCGCGGGAGGGGAGAATGAGCAGTTCTTC. Translated, it gives CASSLGVAGGENEQFF.

V gene TRBV11-2 combines with J gene TRBJ1-1, with TRBD1 as a possible D gene (5 bases). Trimming took off 5 bases at V and 3 bases at J, with 19 bases between the two ends. Germline CDR1 reads SGHAT; CDR2 reads FQNNGV. The CDR3 loop spans 16 amino acids. In nucleotides, the CDR3 is TGTGCCAGCAGCCCCACCGAAGACAGAGGATACACTGAAGCTTTCTTT. Its protein product is CASSPTEDRGYTEAFF.

The V gene is TRBV11-3, the J gene TRBJ1-1; D remains ambiguous. Trimming shortened V by 5 bases and J by 6 bases, and 13 bases separated the two germline ends. Per the germline V gene, CDR1 is SGHNT and CDR2 is YENEEA. The length of the CDR3 is 13 residues. The CDR3, as DNA: TGTGCCAGCAGCCCTGACCCCCGGGCTGAAGCTTTCTTT. Its translation: CASSPDPRAEAFF. Filled out from reference TRBV11-3 and TRBJ1-1, the complete variable domain reads EAGVVQSPRYKIIEKKQPVAFWCNPISGHNTLYWYLQNLGQGPELLIRYENEEAVDDSQLPKDRFSAERLKGVDSTLKIQPAELGDSAVYLCASSPDPRAEAFFGQGTRLTVV.

V and J are TRBV10-1 and TRBJ2-1; TRBD1 aligns across 8 bases. Germline CDR1 WNHNN, CDR2 SYGVQD (reference sequence). This CDR3 comprises 14 residues. V lost 4 bases and J lost 7; bases outside the gene matches: 6. This CDR3 is CASSVEGQANEQFF. CDR3 nucleotide sequence: TGCGCCAGCAGTGTGGAGGGACAGGCGAATGAGCAGTTCTTC.

The rearrangement joins TRBV5-4 to TRBJ1-2, with 7 bases identical to TRBD1. CDR3 length: 14 residues. The trim removed 5 bases at V and 0 bases at J, leaving 4 bases unmatched. Germline-derived CDR1 and CDR2 are SGHNT and YYREEE (reference sequence). CDR3: CASRVQGANYGYTF. DNA for the CDR3: TGTGCCAGCAGGGTTCAGGGGGCTAACTATGGCTACACCTTC.

The rearrangement joins TRBV19 to TRBJ1-4; TRBD1 agrees at 10 bases. The CDR3 covers 15 residues. CDR1 and CDR2 from the germline V gene are LNHDA and SQIVND (reference sequence). V lost 7 bases to trimming and J lost 8 bases; unmatched junction nucleotides: 10. CDR3 in amino acids: CASIERQGALEKLFF. CDR3 in DNA: TGTGCCAGTATCGAGAGACAGGGGGCTTTAGAAAAACTGTTTTTT.

This chain joins TRBV28 and TRBJ1-3; D may be TRBD1 (6 bases). Germline V gives CDR1 MDHEN, CDR2 SYDVKM. Trimming pared 6 bases from V and 4 bases from J, leaving 16 bases between. The CDR3 has 15 residues. The CDR3, as DNA: TGTGCCAGCAGCCCGCCGGGGACAAAAGGAAACACCATATATTTT. Encoded protein: CASSPPGTKGNTIYF.

This clone was found once. V and J are TRBV5-1 and TRBJ2-5; 7 positions match TRBD2. Germline trimming cut 0 bases from V and 5 bases from J; bases unmatched to any gene: 1. The CDR3 runs to 13 residues. Germline CDR1 reads SGHRS; CDR2 reads YFSETQ. The CDR3 sequence is CASSLELAETQYF. As DNA, the CDR3 is TGCGCCAGCAGCTTGGAACTAGCGGAGACCCAGTACTTC.

DNA for the CDR3: TGTGCCAGCAGTTTCGGGCGGGAGCAGGATACGCAGTATTTT. Translated, it gives CASSFGREQDTQYF. The genes are TRBV27 and TRBJ2-3; 7 bases fit TRBD2. With 3 bases clipped from V and 6 bases from J, the junction kept 6 bases outside the gene matches. CDR3 length: 14 residues. CDR1 and CDR2 from the germline V gene are MNHEY and SMNVEV (reference sequence).

This sequence joins TRBV7-6 and TRBJ1-3; TRBD1 is a possible D gene (5 bases). The V gene lost 1 base and the J gene lost 0 bases, with 13 bases spanning the gap. CDR3 length: 17 amino acids. The germline V gene has CDR1 SGHVS and CDR2 FNYEAQ. The CDR3 coding sequence is TGTGCCAGCAGCTTAGGGGGTAGGGGCGGCTCTGGAAACACCATATATTTT. Translated, it gives CASSLGGRGGSGNTIYF. Variable domain in full (rest from reference TRBV7-6 and TRBJ1-3): GAGVSQSPRYKVTKRGQDVALRCDPISGHVSLYWYRQALGQGPEFLTYFNYEAQQDKSGLPNDRFSAERPEGSISTLTIQRTEQRDSAMYRCASSLGGRGGSGNTIYFGEGSWLTVV.